These 12 T cell receptor beta chains were all obtained from the same sample, sequenced in a study of blood T cell repertoires in COVID-19. TCRdb's table, derived via immunoSEQ multiplex PCR, lists solely in-frame clones and lacks some. Here the sample spans around 380,000 clones, around 87% being singletons. The specimen sequenced was PBMCs or T cells enriched from blood (not recorded which). The receptors derive from a man younger than 45 who had recovered from COVID-19.

The chain carries TRBV20-1 and TRBJ2-1; no firm D call. V was pared by 0 bases and J by 10 bases, with 7 bases between. Germline values: CDR1 DFQATT, CDR2 SNEGSKA (reference sequence). The CDR3 is made up of 11 amino acids. The CDR3 sequence is CSARDGREQFF. In DNA, the CDR3 is TGCAGTGCTAGAGATGGCAGGGAGCAGTTCTTC.

This rearrangement joins TRBV29-1 to TRBJ1-5; 10 positions agree with TRBD1. CDR1 and CDR2 from the germline V gene are SQVTM and ANQGSEA. V was clipped by 6 bases and J by 6 bases; unmatched bases: 11. The CDR3 runs to 15 residues. Here the CDR3 DNA reads TGCAGCGTACAAGGACAGGGGGGAGAGGGTCAGCCCCAGCATTTT. It specifies CSVQGQGGEGQPQHF. Together with reference TRBV29-1 and TRBJ1-5, the CDR3 gives the full variable domain: SAVISQKPSRDICQRGTSLTIQCQVDSQVTMMFWYRQQPGQSLTLIATANQGSEATYESGFVIDKFPISRPNLTFSTLTVSNMSPEDSSIYLCSVQGQGGEGQPQHFGDGTRLSIL.

The V and J genes are TRBV3-1 (or the pseudogene TRBV3-2) and TRBJ1-1, with 7 positions matching TRBD1. The CDR3 sequence is 14 residues long. V shed 6 bases, J shed 5 bases, and the junction held 9 bases outside the gene matches. Germline lookup yields CDR1 LGHDT and CDR2 YNNKEL (reference sequence). CDR3 protein: CASSLQGRGTEAFF. CDR3 DNA sequence: TGTGCCAGCAGTCTACAGGGGCGCGGGACTGAAGCTTTCTTT.

V usage is TRBV7-2 and J usage is TRBJ2-2; 8 nucleotides line up with TRBD1. There are 15 residues in the CDR3. The V gene end was trimmed by 6 bases and the J gene end by 3 bases; junction bases not matched to a gene: 6. Germline V gives CDR1 SGHTA, CDR2 FQGNSA. The CDR3 here is CASRGQGGDTGELFF. In nucleotides, the CDR3 is TGTGCCAGCAGAGGACAGGGCGGGGACACCGGGGAGCTGTTTTTT.

The chain links TRBV19 to TRBJ2-1, with 8 bases that match TRBD2. The V gene end was trimmed by 5 bases and the J gene end by 10 bases; junction bases not matched to a gene: 4. This CDR3 is built from 12 residues. Germline lookup yields CDR1 LNHDA and CDR2 SQIVND (reference sequence). The DNA of the CDR3 is TGTGCCAGTAGTCCGGGGGGGCGCGAGCAGTTCTTC. Its translation is CASSPGGREQFF. Supplemented by reference TRBV19 and TRBJ2-1, the full variable domain reads DGGITQSPKYLFRKEGQNVTLSCEQNLNHDAMYWYRQDPGQGLRLIYYSQIVNDFQKGDIAEGYSVSREKKESFPLTVTSAQKNPTAFYLCASSPGGREQFFGPGTRLTVL.

The chain joins TRBV2 to TRBJ1-4; no firm D call. The CDR3 length is 14 residues. Deletions cut 8 bases from V and 8 bases from J, with 18 bases between. CDR1 SNHLY and CDR2 FYNNEI come from the germline V gene. CDR3 residues: CASGQATWSEKLFF. CDR3 DNA: TGTGCCAGCGGCCAAGCGACCTGGAGCGAAAAACTGTTTTTT.

V and J are TRBV10-3 and TRBJ2-2; TRBD1 aligns across 9 bases. Germline lookup yields CDR1 ENHRY and CDR2 SYGVKD. This CDR3 has 16 amino acids. Trimming at V came to 2 bases and at J to 5 bases, leaving 6 bases not matched to a gene. CDR3 nucleotide sequence: TGTGCCATCAGTGAGCCGGGACAGGGTAGGACCGGGGAGCTGTTTTTT. Protein sequence: CAISEPGQGRTGELFF.

This clone is a singleton in its sample. V usage is TRBV30 and J usage is TRBJ2-2; D is perhaps TRBD1 (6 bases). Trimming removed 0 bases from V and 6 bases from J, with 8 bases in between. The CDR3 loop spans 13 amino acids. Germline CDR1 is GTSNPN and CDR2 is SVGIG (reference sequence). The CDR3 region is CAWSVQGAGELFF. DNA of the CDR3: TGTGCCTGGAGTGTACAGGGTGCCGGGGAGCTGTTTTTT.

The chain has TRBV5-1 and TRBJ2-3, with 9 bases aligning to TRBD2. Losses at the gene ends were 1 base for V and 6 bases for J; bases not matched to a gene: 3. Germline values: CDR1 SGHRS, CDR2 YFSETQ. The CDR3 contains 14 residues. CDR3 nucleotides: TGCGCCAGCAGCTTGAGCGGGGGGTGGGATACGCAGTATTTT. As protein: CASSLSGGWDTQYF.

The chain has TRBV2 and TRBJ1-2; D gene unclear. Between the trimmed V and J ends, which lost 7 bases and 6 bases, there was a span of 15 bases. Germline assignment: CDR1 SNHLY and CDR2 FYNNEI. This CDR3 comprises 13 residues. CDR3 sequence: CASNQLSTDGYTF. The CDR3 region has the DNA TGTGCCAGCAATCAACTATCGACGGATGGCTACACCTTC.

The gene calls are TRBV28 and TRBJ2-3; tentative D call: TRBD1 (5 bases). This CDR3 is built from 17 residues. Germline assignment: CDR1 MDHEN and CDR2 SYDVKM. V was clipped by 4 bases and J by 2 bases, with 19 bases between them. The CDR3: CASSSTTPWGHTDTQYF. CDR3 sequence (DNA): TGTGCCAGCAGTTCTACGACCCCTTGGGGCCACACAGATACGCAGTATTTT.

The rearrangement uses TRBV7-9 and TRBJ2-5; 10 bases are shared with TRBD2. This CDR3 spans 15 amino acids. After removal of 5 bases from V and 5 bases from J, the junction contained 8 bases not matched to a gene. The germline V gene encodes CDR1 SEHNR and CDR2 FQNEAQ (reference sequence). This CDR3 is CASSPSGGAGETQYF. The CDR3 bases are TGTGCCAGCAGCCCAAGCGGGGGGGCCGGGGAGACCCAGTACTTC.